The T cell receptor (beta chain) under discussion was sequenced for a study of Ad26.COV2.S vaccination and SARS-CoV-2 variants. Overall study: Donor was assigned to the Ad26.COV2.S arm of trial COV1001. By the intramuscular route, Ad26.COV2.S was given once, or twice 56 days apart.

The germline gives CDR1 MNHNY, CDR2 SVGAGI (reference sequence). V was shortened by 2 bases and J by 1 base, with 8 bases between the two germline ends. The CDR3 runs 14 residues. Clones were sequenced by immunoSEQ multiplex PCR, and TCRdb holds only the in-frame ones, with some missing. The sample carries around 500,000 clones, roughly nine tenths recorded once. Treatment of the sample: about 20 received Ad26.COV2.S at low or high dose, single or two shots; 5 received placebo; per-sample allocation not given. Day 63 after the first injection of vaccine or placebo was the sampling time. The shot given was an Ad26 vector that makes Wuhan-strain SARS-CoV-2 spike.

This specimen was peripheral blood, taken in a trial of Ad26.COV2.S vaccine versus placebo. The chain uses TRBV6-6 and TRBJ1-1; maybe TRBD1 (6 bases). The clonotype was recovered from a person aged 18-60 years who received the Ad26.COV2.S COVID-19 vaccine or a placebo. For the CDR3, the DNA is TGTGCCAGCAGTTACCCGACAGGGAACACTGAAGCTTTCTTT. Its protein product is CASSYPTGNTEAFF.